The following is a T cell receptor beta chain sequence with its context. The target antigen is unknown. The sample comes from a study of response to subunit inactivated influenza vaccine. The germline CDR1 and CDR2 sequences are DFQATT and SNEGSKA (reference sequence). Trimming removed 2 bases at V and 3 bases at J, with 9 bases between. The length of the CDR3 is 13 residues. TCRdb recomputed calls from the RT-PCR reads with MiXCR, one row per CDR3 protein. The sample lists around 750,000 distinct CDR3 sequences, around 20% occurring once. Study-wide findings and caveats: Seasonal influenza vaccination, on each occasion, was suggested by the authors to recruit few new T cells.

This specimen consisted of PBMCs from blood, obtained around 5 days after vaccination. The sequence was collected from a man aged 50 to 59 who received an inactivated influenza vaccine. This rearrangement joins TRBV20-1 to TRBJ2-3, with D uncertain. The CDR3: CSARPPRTDTQYF. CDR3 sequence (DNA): TGCAGTGCTAGACCACCTCGTACAGATACGCAGTATTTT.